A single sample gave rise to the 8 T cell receptor beta chains below, sequenced in a study of human T cells and chemical hapten exposure. Time point denoted: pre-sensitization, week 0. Treatment denoted: therapeutic diphenylcyclopropenone sensitization with weekly scalp DPC. TCRdb re-analysed the RACE reads in MiXCR, keeping a single row per CDR3 protein. Among some 330,000 distinct CDR3 sequences listed, around 5.5% were seen once. The sample here was whole blood, taken in connection with sensitization to the hapten diphenylcyclopropenone (DPC). These receptors originate from a young woman with alopecia areata. Some clones in this sample may be carry-over from other donors' samples.

This clonotype was seen at least ten times. This chain connects TRBV12-3 or TRBV12-4 to TRBJ1-5; 10 bases fit TRBD1. After removal of 6 bases from V and 4 bases from J, the junction contained 6 bases not matched to a gene. The CDR3 contains 15 residues. CDR3 loop: CASSQGQGRNQPQHF. Here the CDR3 DNA reads TGTGCCAGCAGCCAGGGACAGGGGAGGAATCAGCCCCAGCATTTT.

This clonotype has ten or more counts. This chain uses TRBV6-5 with TRBJ2-3, with 13 bases identical to TRBD2. V lost 0 bases to trimming and J lost 1 base; unmatched junction nucleotides: 4. The CDR3 is made up of 18 amino acids. Germline loops: CDR1 MNHEY, CDR2 SVGAGI. DNA of the CDR3: TGTGCCAGCAGTTACTCGGGACTAGCGGGGCCGGGCACAGATACGCAGTATTTT. Translated: CASSYSGLAGPGTDTQYF.

The table lists this clonotype with many counts. The chain recombines TRBV5-1 with TRBJ1-1; D remains ambiguous. Trimming stripped 5 bases from V and 3 bases from J, with 8 bases between. The CDR3 contains 12 residues. Looked up from germline, CDR1 is SGHRS and CDR2 is YFSETQ. This CDR3 is CASREGYTEAFF. The CDR3 DNA reads TGCGCCAGCAGAGAGGGCTACACTGAAGCTTTCTTT.

The chain carries TRBV7-3 and TRBJ2-3, with 10 bases fitting TRBD2. CDR1 and CDR2 from the germline V gene are SGHTA and FQGTGA. V lost 5 bases and J lost 9; bases outside the gene matches: 11. This CDR3 spans 15 amino acids. CDR3 DNA sequence: TGTGCCAGCAGCCCCGCGGGACTAGCGTCGGTAACGCAGTATTTT. Translated, it gives CASSPAGLASVTQYF.

This clonotype was recorded many times. V usage is TRBV5-5 and J usage is TRBJ2-2; D perhaps matches TRBD1 (6 bases). Germline-derived CDR1 and CDR2 are SGHKS and YYEKEE (reference sequence). V lost 4 bases to trimming and J lost 0 bases, with 10 bases between them. The CDR3 is 15 residues long. CDR3 amino acids: CASSPGVSNTGELFF. CDR3 nucleotide sequence: TGTGCCAGCAGCCCAGGGGTATCGAACACCGGGGAGCTGTTTTTT.

This clonotype was observed at least ten times. The V gene is TRBV6-5, the J gene TRBJ1-4, with 7 bases that match TRBD1. The CDR3 runs to 15 residues. Germline CDR1 and CDR2: MNHEY and SVGAGI. Trimming removed 6 bases from V and 3 bases from J; junction bases left unmatched: 7. The DNA for the CDR3 is TGTGCCAGCAGCTCAGTCGGACAGGCTAATGAAAAACTGTTTTTT. Protein product: CASSSVGQANEKLFF.

Ten or more counts support this clonotype. The J gene is TRBJ1-2, the V gene TRBV6-5, with D possibly being TRBD1 (6 bases). Between the trimmed V and J ends, which lost 5 bases and 4 bases, there was a span of 11 bases. This CDR3 contains 13 residues. CDR1 is MNHEY, CDR2 SVGAGI, per germline. The CDR3 region has the DNA TGTGCCAGCAGTACCGGACAGTTCTATGGCTACACCTTC. As protein: CASSTGQFYGYTF.

For this clonotype: A much more abundant neighbour one base away suggests this may be a read error. The genes are TRBV12-3 or TRBV12-4 and TRBJ1-2; D is undetermined. This CDR3 region has 14 residues. CDR3 in DNA: TGTGCCAGCAGTTTGTTTGGGGAGGACTATGGCTACTCCTTC. As protein: CASSLFGEDYGYSF.